This TCR beta chain came from a study of T cell responses to AZD1222 COVID-19 vaccine. Findings and caveats of the study: Every sample of the repertoires postdated the peak T cell response. Increased Spike-specific TCR breadth and depth were observed after two AZD1222 doses. Only 5 or 6 people who got AZD1222 tested seropositive at baseline. Nearly half of spike-specific TCRs reportedly target unmutated variant regions.

In the case of this clone: Its specificity is unknown.

V shed 3 bases and J 3 bases; nucleotides not matched to a gene: 8. Germline lookup yields CDR1 LNHDA and CDR2 SQIVND (reference sequence). CDR3 length: 15 amino acids. Produced via immunoSEQ multiplex PCR; TCRdb's table is partial and in-frame only. The data contain roughly 93,000 clones, 80% to 90% of them singletons. The sequence derives from an adult in good health. The sample here was peripheral blood, taken on day 0 of AZD1222 vaccination. This chain uses TRBV19 with TRBJ2-7; TRBD1 agrees at 7 bases. DNA for the CDR3: TGTGCCAGTAGTATTGATGTCGCAGGGGGCTACGAGCAGTACTTC. Protein sequence: CASSIDVAGGYEQYF. The full variable domain, completed using reference TRBV19 and TRBJ2-7, is DGGITQSPKYLFRKEGQNVTLSCEQNLNHDAMYWYRQDPGQGLRLIYYSQIVNDFQKGDIAEGYSVSREKKESFPLTVTSAQKNPTAFYLCASSIDVAGGYEQYFGPGTRLTVT.